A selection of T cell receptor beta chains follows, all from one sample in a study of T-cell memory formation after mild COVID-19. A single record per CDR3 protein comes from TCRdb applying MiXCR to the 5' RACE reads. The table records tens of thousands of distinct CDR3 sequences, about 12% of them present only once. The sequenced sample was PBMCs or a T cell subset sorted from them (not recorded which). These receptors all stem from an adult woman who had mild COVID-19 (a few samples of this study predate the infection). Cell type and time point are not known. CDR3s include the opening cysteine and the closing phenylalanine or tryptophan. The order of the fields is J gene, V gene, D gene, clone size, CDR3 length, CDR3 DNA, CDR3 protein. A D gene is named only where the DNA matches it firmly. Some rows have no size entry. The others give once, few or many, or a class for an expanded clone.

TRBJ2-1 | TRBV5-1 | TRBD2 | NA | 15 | TGCGCCAGCAGCGGGGGGACTAGCGGCAACAATGAGCAGTTCTTC | CASSGGTSGNNEQFF
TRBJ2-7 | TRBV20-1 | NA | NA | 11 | TGCAGTGCTTCCGAATCCTACGAGCAGTACTTC | CSASESYEQYF
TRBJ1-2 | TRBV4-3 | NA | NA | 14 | TGCGCCAGCAGCCAATTTAGACAGTACTATGGCTACACCTTC | CASSQFRQYYGYTF
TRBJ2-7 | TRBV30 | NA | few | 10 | TGTGCCTGGGAGGGTTACGAGCAGTACTTC | CAWEGYEQYF
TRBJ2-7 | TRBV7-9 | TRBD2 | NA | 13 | TGTGCCAGCAACCCGGGAGGCTCCTACGAGCAGTACTTC | CASNPGGSYEQYF
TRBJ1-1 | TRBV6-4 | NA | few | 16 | TGTGCCAGCAGTGATCGGATTGGACGGAGGAACACTGAAGCTTTCTTT | CASSDRIGRRNTEAFF
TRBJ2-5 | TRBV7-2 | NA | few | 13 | TGTGCCAGCAGCTTAATCACTCAAGAGACCCAGTACTTC | CASSLITQETQYF
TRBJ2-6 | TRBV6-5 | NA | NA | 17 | TGTGCCAGCAGTTACTCGGAATGGCAGGGGGGGGCCAACGTCCTGACTTTC | CASSYSEWQGGANVLTF
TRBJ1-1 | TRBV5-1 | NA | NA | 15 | TGCGCCAGCAGCTTGGTGGAGGGGATGAACACTGAAGCTTTCTTT | CASSLVEGMNTEAFF
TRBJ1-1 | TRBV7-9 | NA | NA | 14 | TGTGCCAGCAGCGATTCGGCTGGGGACACTGAAGCTTTCTTT | CASSDSAGDTEAFF
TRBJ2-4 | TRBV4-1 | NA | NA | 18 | TGCGCCAGCAGCCAAGAAGGGGGGCCCGGGGTACAGTCCGACATTCAGTACTTC | CASSQEGGPGVQSDIQYF
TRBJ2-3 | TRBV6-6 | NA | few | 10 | TGTGCCAGCATGCGGGATACGCAGTATTTT | CASMRDTQYF
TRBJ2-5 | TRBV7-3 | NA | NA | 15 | TGTGCCAGCAGCTCCCGACAGAGCCCTCAAGAGACCCAGTACTTC | CASSSRQSPQETQYF
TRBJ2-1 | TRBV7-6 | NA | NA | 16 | TGTGCCAGCAGCTTAGGGGGGGGGGGCCCCTACAATGAGCAGTTCTTC | CASSLGGGGPYNEQFF
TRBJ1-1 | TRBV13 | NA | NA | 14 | TGTGCCAGCAGCTTAGGTCTTACTGTGGCTGAAGCTTTCTTT | CASSLGLTVAEAFF
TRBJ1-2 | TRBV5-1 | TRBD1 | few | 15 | TGCGCCAGCAGCCTCTCCATCACAGGGGGAAATGGCTACACCTTC | CASSLSITGGNGYTF
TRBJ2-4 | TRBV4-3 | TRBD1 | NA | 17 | TGCGCCAGCAGCCAAGATACGACAGGGGGCCTTGAAAACATTCAGTACTTC | CASSQDTTGGLENIQYF
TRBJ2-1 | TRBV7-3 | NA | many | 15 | TGTGCCAGCAGCCCGCAGGGGCACCCCCGGGATGAGCAGTTCTTC | CASSPQGHPRDEQFF
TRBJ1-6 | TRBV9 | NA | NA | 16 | TGTGCCAGCAGCGTATCAGGGGAGTTCGATAATTCACCCCTCCACTTT | CASSVSGEFDNSPLHF
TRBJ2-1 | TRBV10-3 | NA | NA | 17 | TGTGCCATCGGGGATATTCTAGCGATCAGCTCCTACAATGAGCAGTTCTTC | CAIGDILAISSYNEQFF
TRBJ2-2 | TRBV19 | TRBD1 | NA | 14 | TGTATCCCAACTCGGACAGGGCGAGGTGGGGAGCTGTTTTTT | CIPTRTGRGGELFF
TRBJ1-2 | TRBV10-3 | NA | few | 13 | TGTGCCATCAGTGAGCCCGGACCAGGGGGCTACACCTTC | CAISEPGPGGYTF
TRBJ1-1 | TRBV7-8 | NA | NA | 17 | TGTGCCAGCAGCCTAACGCTATTGGGGGGGCTTCCCACTGAAGCTTTCTTT | CASSLTLLGGLPTEAFF
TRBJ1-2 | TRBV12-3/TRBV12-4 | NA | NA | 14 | TGTGCCAGCAGTGGACCCGACAGAAACTATGGCTACACCTTC | CASSGPDRNYGYTF
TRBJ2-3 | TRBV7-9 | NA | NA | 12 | TGTGCCAGCAGAAGAAACACAGATACGCAGTATTTT | CASRRNTDTQYF
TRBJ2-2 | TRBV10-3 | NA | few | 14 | TGTGCCATGAGACGGCCGTCGGGCACCGGGGAGCTGTTTTTT | CAMRRPSGTGELFF
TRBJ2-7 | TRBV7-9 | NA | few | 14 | TGTGCCAGCAGCTTACCGGGTCAACCCTACGAGCAGTACTTC | CASSLPGQPYEQYF
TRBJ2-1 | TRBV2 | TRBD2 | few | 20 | TGTGCCACCACCCCTGGGTTAGCGGGGGGCTACCGGAGCTCCTACAATGAGCAGTTCTTC | CATTPGLAGGYRSSYNEQFF
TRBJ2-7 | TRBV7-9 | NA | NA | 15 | TGTGCCAGCAGCCAAACTACCGCAAGCTCCTACGAGCAGTACTTC | CASSQTTASSYEQYF
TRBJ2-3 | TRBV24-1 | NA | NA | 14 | TGTGCCACCAGTGACCTTGGGAGAAGGGATACGCAGTATTTT | CATSDLGRRDTQYF